These 21 T cell receptor beta chains were sequenced from one sample in a study of regulatory T cells in long-lasting Graves disease. Documented time point: newly diagnosed GD, antithyroid drugs for less than 3 months. PBMCs were the source of the RNA used for TCR sequencing. Arm-PCR of CDR3 regions and iRepertoire HTBI primers were the basis on which TCR beta libraries were built. Using its own MiXCR run on the multiplex PCR reads, TCRdb lists one record per CDR3 protein. The profile shows hundreds of thousands of distinct CDR3 sequences, around a sixth of them singletons. Source: peripheral blood mononuclear cells (PBMCs), taken at new diagnosis, from a patient treated with antithyroid drugs. These receptor sequences come from a female donor with Graves disease.

Many counts were recorded for this clonotype. V is TRBV5-5 and J is TRBJ2-3, with D uncertain. The CDR3 has 13 residues. The V end lost 0 bases, the J end lost 6 bases, and 8 bases lay between the germline ends. Germline-derived CDR1 and CDR2 are SGHKS and YYEKEE (reference sequence). The chain's CDR3 is CASSLAAYDTQYF. The CDR3 nucleotides are TGTGCCAGCAGCTTGGCCGCGTACGATACGCAGTATTTT.

About this clonotype: A much larger clone is a single base away; this may be a read error. V and J are TRBV11-2 and TRBJ2-1; 9 positions agree with TRBD2. The J call may be mistaken, given a closer DNA end match to TRBJ2-7. This CDR3 comprises 15 residues. Germline CDR1 reads SGHAT; CDR2 reads FQNNGV. CDR3 loop: CASSHGTSLTYEQYF. In DNA, the CDR3 is TGTGCCAGCAGCCACGGGACTAGCCTCACGTACGAGCAGTACTTC.

J is TRBJ1-2 and V is TRBV5-4, with 7 bases identical to TRBD1. The V and J ends lost 2 bases and 5 bases, in that order; junction bases with no gene match: 12. Germline V gene sequence: CDR1 SGHNT, CDR2 YYREEE (reference sequence). This CDR3 has 16 amino acids. CDR3 bases: TGTGCCAGCAGCTTTACCCCCCAGGGGGGTGGATATGGCTACACCTTC. Protein sequence: CASSFTPQGGGYGYTF.

There are many counts of this clonotype. This sequence joins TRBV7-2 and TRBJ2-5; tentative D call: TRBD2 (5 bases). Germline V gives CDR1 SGHTA, CDR2 FQGNSA. V lost 5 bases and J 0 bases, leaving 13 bases between the germline ends. This CDR3 region has 15 residues. In DNA, the CDR3 is TGTGCCAGCAGCCCCACTGGACTGAACCAAGAGACCCAGTACTTC. It translates to CASSPTGLNQETQYF.

V gene TRBV9 combines with J gene TRBJ2-1, with TRBD2 matching 7 bases. Germline CDR1 is SGDLS and CDR2 is YYNGEE. CDR3 length: 16 residues. V lost 4 bases to trimming and J lost 2 bases; unmatched junction nucleotides: 9. CDR3 residues: CASSPRGDRPYNEQFF. The CDR3 DNA reads as TGTGCCAGCAGCCCCCGGGGGGACCGGCCCTACAATGAGCAGTTCTTC. The full variable domain, its missing parts supplied by reference TRBV9 and TRBJ2-1, is DSGVTQTPKHLITATGQRVTLRCSPRSGDLSVYWYQQSLDQGLQFLIQYYNGEERAKGNILERFSAQQFPDLHSELNLSSLELGDSALYFCASSPRGDRPYNEQFFGPGTRLTVL.

This clonotype was picked up many times. The chain employs TRBV6-1 and TRBJ2-1; 9 positions agree with TRBD1. The germline V gene has CDR1 MNHNS and CDR2 SASEGT. The ends lost 5 bases at V and 5 bases at J; junction bases unmatched: 10. This CDR3 spans 16 amino acids. In DNA form, the CDR3 reads TGTGCCAGCAGTAACCACAGGGGGCTTCGGAACAATGAGCAGTTCTTC. Translating it yields CASSNHRGLRNNEQFF.

This clonotype appeared many times. This rearrangement joins TRBV6-1 to TRBJ2-3; a weak D match, TRBD1 (7 bases). Germline-derived CDR1 and CDR2 are MNHNS and SASEGT. V was cut by 4 bases and J by 5 bases, with 16 bases left in between. CDR3 length equals 15 residues. CDR3 sequence (DNA): TGTGCCAGCAGTGTTCCAGGGGGGCGAAGAGATACGCAGTATTTT. Its protein product is CASSVPGGRRDTQYF.

This clonotype occurred a few times. The rearrangement links TRBV10-1 to TRBJ1-1; 8 nucleotides line up with TRBD1. The CDR3 has 13 amino acids. The J segment lost 8 bases and the V segment lost 5 bases, leaving 7 bases of the junction unmatched. The germline V gene encodes CDR1 WNHNN and CDR2 SYGVQD (reference sequence). The CDR3 DNA follows: TGCGCCAGCAGTATGGACAGGGCGGGGGAAGCTTTCTTT. It encodes CASSMDRAGEAFF.

There are many counts of this clonotype. This chain links TRBV20-1 with TRBJ2-3, with 10 nucleotides matching TRBD2. The CDR3 consists of 14 residues. Germline V gene sequence: CDR1 DFQATT, CDR2 SNEGSKA (reference sequence). V lost 6 bases and J lost 1; bases outside the gene matches: 4. DNA for the CDR3: TGCAGTGCGATGCTAGCGGGAGGCACAGATACGCAGTATTTT. As protein: CSAMLAGGTDTQYF.

The table lists this clonotype with many counts. The chain carries TRBV3-1 and TRBJ1-3; no clear D gene. The CDR3 loop spans 15 amino acids. CDR1 and CDR2 from the germline V gene are LGHDT and YNNKEL (reference sequence). Deletions cut 5 bases from V and 5 bases from J, with 16 bases between. The CDR3 sequence is CASSELLTRRNTIYF. As DNA, the CDR3 is TGTGCCAGCAGCGAACTGCTTACCCGCAGAAACACCATATATTTT.

The chain is built from TRBV19 and TRBJ1-5, with TRBD1 identical over 12 bases. The germline V gene has CDR1 LNHDA and CDR2 SQIVND (reference sequence). CDR3 size: 19 residues. After removal of 5 bases from V and 7 bases from J, the junction contained 18 bases not matched to a gene. CDR3 loop: CASSPHSGTGGAMAQPQHF. The CDR3 DNA sequence: TGTGCCAGTAGTCCTCACTCCGGGACAGGGGGCGCGATGGCCCAGCCCCAGCATTTT.

This clonotype was counted ten times or more. The chain links TRBV7-6 to TRBJ2-2; D may be TRBD1 (6 bases). The CDR3 totals 15 residues. V gave up 7 bases and J gave up 6 bases, with 18 bases separating them. Germline-derived CDR1 and CDR2 are SGHVS and FNYEAQ. The CDR3 spells CASNTGSEIPGELFF. Written as DNA, the CDR3 is TGTGCCAGCAACACAGGGTCTGAGATTCCCGGGGAGCTGTTTTTT.

This clonotype appeared a few times. V gene TRBV7-6 combines with J gene TRBJ1-2; D gene ambiguous. CDR3 length: 13 residues. Trimming removed 2 bases from V and 4 bases from J, with 8 bases in between. Germline V CDR1 and CDR2: SGHVS, FNYEAQ. The CDR3 DNA reads TGTGCCAGCAGCTTAAAGGAGTCCTATGGCTACACCTTC. Protein sequence: CASSLKESYGYTF.

The CDR3 DNA is TGTGCCTGGAGTCCCGTAATCTGGGACGGCAGCACAGATACGCAGTATTTT. Translating gives CAWSPVIWDGSTDTQYF. The chain uses TRBV30 and TRBJ2-3, with D perhaps TRBD1 or TRBD2 (5 bases each). The V end lost 2 bases, the J end lost 0 bases, and 18 bases lay between the germline ends. This CDR3 spans 17 amino acids. From germline, CDR1 is GTSNPN and CDR2 SVGIG (reference sequence). Looking up the rest from reference TRBV30 and TRBJ2-3 gives the full variable domain: SQTIHQWPATLVQPVGSPLSLECTVEGTSNPNLYWYRQAAGRGLQLLFYSVGIGQISSEVPQNLSASRPQDRQFILSSKKLLLSDSGFYLCAWSPVIWDGSTDTQYFGPGTRLTVL.

This clonotype was picked up many times. The V gene is TRBV27, the J gene TRBJ2-5; TRBD1 matches at 10 bases. CDR3 length: 16 amino acids. Germline lookup yields CDR1 MNHEY and CDR2 SMNVEV (reference sequence). J lost 1 base, V lost 4 bases, and 6 bases had no gene match. CDR3 nucleotides: TGTGCCAGCAGTTCCCTGGACAGGGGGTTCCAAGAGACCCAGTACTTC. This gives the protein CASSSLDRGFQETQYF.

This clonotype was detected many times. The CDR3 DNA follows: TGTGCCAGCAGTACTTCACCGAGCTCCTACAATGAGCAGTTCTTC. Protein sequence: CASSTSPSSYNEQFF. The chain links TRBV2 to TRBJ2-1, with unresolved D. The CDR3 is 15 residues long. The germline V gene has CDR1 SNHLY and CDR2 FYNNEI. V lost 5 bases and J lost 0, with 11 bases in between.

This clonotype came up once. A read error is possible here, since a much larger clone lies one base away. This rearrangement joins TRBV6-2 or TRBV6-3 to TRBJ2-1; D gene uncertain. V lost 5 bases and J 1 base, leaving 15 bases between the germline ends. Per germline, CDR1 MNHEY and CDR2 SVGEGT. The CDR3 has 16 residues. The CDR3 sequence: CASSPLSDSSYNEQFF. As DNA, the CDR3 is TGTGCCAGCAGTCCACTAAGCGATTCGTCCTACAATGAGCAGTTCTTC.

In its sample, this clonotype was seen a few times. Just one base apart from a much larger clone, this may be a read error. Here the CDR3 omits its conserved ending phenylalanine or tryptophan, so a read error is the likely source. The chain joins TRBV10-3 to TRBJ2-7; TRBD2 aligns across 9 bases. The CDR3 spans 16 residues. CDR1 and CDR2 from the germline V gene are ENHRY and SYGVKD. Trimming cost V 4 bases and J 7 bases; bases outside gene matches: 14. Written as DNA, the CDR3 is TGTGCCATCAGTGTTTCTTTGCGGGAGGGCCCGGTGGAGCAGTACCTC. It specifies CAISVSLREGPVEQYL.

In this sample, this clonotype turned up once. A far more abundant clone sits one base away, making this likely a read error. CDR3 sequence: CASSPLSGSFYATEQYF. The CDR3 DNA is TGTGCCAGCAGCCCCCTTAGCGGGAGTTTTTATGCAACTGAGCAGTACTTC. The chain carries TRBV11-2 and TRBJ2-7; 9 nucleotides line up with TRBD2. Germline CDR1 and CDR2: SGHAT and FQNNGV. The CDR3 totals 17 residues. J was trimmed by 7 bases and V by 5 bases; bases with no gene match: 18.

Regarding this clonotype: A much bigger clone sits one base away, suggesting this may be a read error. The chain carries TRBV6-2 or TRBV6-3 and TRBJ2-5; tentatively, D is TRBD1 (5 bases). V was trimmed by 0 bases and J by 3 bases, leaving 8 bases between them. CDR1 MNHEY and CDR2 SVGEGT come from the germline V gene. The CDR3 runs to 14 residues. Here the CDR3 reads CASSYSTREETQYF. The CDR3 bases are TGTGCCAGCAGTTACTCGACCAGGGAAGAGACCCAGTACTTC.

This clonotype has at least ten counts. The chain combines TRBV27 with TRBJ1-1, with D maybe TRBD1 (6 bases). This CDR3 has 15 amino acids. V lost 3 bases, J lost 5 bases, and 16 bases lay in between. The V gene's germline CDR1 is MNHEY and CDR2 SMNVEV (reference sequence). Here the CDR3 DNA reads TGTGCCAGCAGTTTCTTCCAGGGGACGAGGACTGAAGCTTTCTTT. Translated: CASSFFQGTRTEAFF.